The source of this TCR beta chain is a study of beta chain features in type 1 diabetes. Whole-study results and caveats: The similarity of naive, central memory and Treg TCRB repertoires appeared greater among patients than among healthy donors. Type 1 diabetes patients had moderately but significantly shorter TCRB CDR3s in all four CD4+ subsets.

The table lists this clone with a few counts. The antigen remains unidentified. The CDR3 spans 16 residues. Germline CDR1 and CDR2: SGHNT and YYREEE (reference sequence). Between the trimmed V and J ends, which lost 6 bases and 1 base, there was a span of 19 bases. Sequencing targeted expressed TCRB transcripts, as all isolated RNA had been reverse transcribed. Sequencing was performed with immunoSEQ multiplex PCR; in TCRdb, only in-frame clones are kept and a portion is missing. Of a few hundred thousand clones listed, approximately 15% are singletons. The receptor was derived from a woman between 18 and 30 years old in good health. The chain employs TRBV5-4 and TRBJ1-1; D is unclear. The sequenced material came from naive CD4+ T cells from blood. The CDR3: CASTSQLRGKNTEAFF. CDR3 DNA sequence: TGTGCCAGCACCTCCCAATTACGAGGGAAGAACACTGAAGCTTTCTTT. The full variable domain, completed using reference TRBV5-4 and TRBJ1-1, is ETGVTQSPTHLIKTRGQQVTLRCSSQSGHNTVSWYQQALGQGPQFIFQYYREEENGRGNFPPRFSGLQFPNYSSELNVNALELDDSALYLCASTSQLRGKNTEAFFGQGTRLTVV.